This T cell receptor beta chain was obtained from a study of long-term antiretroviral therapy in people with HIV. Study results and limitations: Post-treatment diversity went higher with ART but stayed below transplant donor controls. Records did not include ART adherence, viral resistance or therapy changes.

Comment on this clone: Its antigen is unknown.

This CDR3 has 14 residues. The germline V and J ends were trimmed by 2 bases and 0 bases, with 8 bases remaining between them. CDR1 GTSNPN and CDR2 SVGIG come from the germline V gene (reference sequence). It was version v3.0 of the immunoSEQ assay that was run at survey level. Per-sample sequencing targets were roughly 40,000-50,000 T-cell genomes. The data were produced by immunoSEQ multiplex PCR, yet TCRdb's version contains in-frame clones alone and is incomplete. This table holds some 16,000 clones, about 95% found once. The receptor comes from a man aged 30 to 39 with HIV. The chain joins TRBV30 to TRBJ1-5, with D uncertain. The sample in question was unsorted PBMCs, obtained around 10 years after starting antiretroviral therapy. CDR3 DNA: TGTGCCTGGAGTCCTGATTATAGCAATCAGCCCCAGCATTTT. Translated: CAWSPDYSNQPQHF.